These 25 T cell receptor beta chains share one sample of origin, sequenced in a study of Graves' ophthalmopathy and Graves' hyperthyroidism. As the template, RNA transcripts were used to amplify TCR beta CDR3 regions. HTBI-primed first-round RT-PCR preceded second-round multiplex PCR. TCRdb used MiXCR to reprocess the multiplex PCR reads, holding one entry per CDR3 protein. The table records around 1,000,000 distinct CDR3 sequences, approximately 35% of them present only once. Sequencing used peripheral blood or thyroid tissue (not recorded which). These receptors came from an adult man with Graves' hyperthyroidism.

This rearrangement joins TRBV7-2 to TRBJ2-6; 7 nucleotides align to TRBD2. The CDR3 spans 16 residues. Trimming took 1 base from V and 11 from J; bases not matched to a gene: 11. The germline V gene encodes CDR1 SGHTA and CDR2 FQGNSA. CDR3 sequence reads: CASSLDLWAGDDVLTF. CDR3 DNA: TGTGCCAGCAGCTTAGACCTTTGGGCGGGGGACGACGTCCTGACTTTC.

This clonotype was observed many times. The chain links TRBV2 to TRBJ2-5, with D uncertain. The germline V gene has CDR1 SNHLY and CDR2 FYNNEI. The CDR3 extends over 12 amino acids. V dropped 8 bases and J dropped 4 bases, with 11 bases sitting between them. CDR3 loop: CASLGTTETQYF. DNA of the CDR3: TGTGCCAGCCTAGGCACTACAGAGACCCAGTACTTC.

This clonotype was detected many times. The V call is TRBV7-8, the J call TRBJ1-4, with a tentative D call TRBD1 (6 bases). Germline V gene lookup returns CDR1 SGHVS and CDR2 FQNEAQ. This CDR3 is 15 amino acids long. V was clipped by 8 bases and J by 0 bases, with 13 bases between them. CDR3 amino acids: CASQDRTATNEKLFF. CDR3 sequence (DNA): TGTGCCAGCCAAGACAGGACCGCAACTAATGAAAAACTGTTTTTT.

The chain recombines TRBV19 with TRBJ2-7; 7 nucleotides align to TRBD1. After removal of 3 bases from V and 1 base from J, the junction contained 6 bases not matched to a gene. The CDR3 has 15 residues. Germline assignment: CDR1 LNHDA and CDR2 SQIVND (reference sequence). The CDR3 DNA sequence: TGTGCCAGTAGTATGAGGGGACAGCGATCCTACGAGCAGTACTTC. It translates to CASSMRGQRSYEQYF.

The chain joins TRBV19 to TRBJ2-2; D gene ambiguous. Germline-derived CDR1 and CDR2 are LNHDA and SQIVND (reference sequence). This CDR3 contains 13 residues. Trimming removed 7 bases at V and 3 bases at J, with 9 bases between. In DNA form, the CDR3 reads TGTGCCAGTACTGATGGGTACACCGGGGAGCTGTTTTTT. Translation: CASTDGYTGELFF.

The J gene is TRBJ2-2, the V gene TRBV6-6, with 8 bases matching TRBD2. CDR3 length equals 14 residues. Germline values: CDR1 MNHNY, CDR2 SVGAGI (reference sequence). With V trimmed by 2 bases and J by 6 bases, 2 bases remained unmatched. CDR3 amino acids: CASSYSGSPGELFF. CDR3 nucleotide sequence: TGTGCCAGCAGTTACAGCGGGAGTCCCGGGGAGCTGTTTTTT.

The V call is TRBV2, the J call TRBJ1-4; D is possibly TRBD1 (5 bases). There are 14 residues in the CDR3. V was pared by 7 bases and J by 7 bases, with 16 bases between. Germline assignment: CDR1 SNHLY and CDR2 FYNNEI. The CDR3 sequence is CASMGLAGGEKLFF. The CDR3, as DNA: TGTGCCAGCATGGGTTTAGCGGGGGGTGAAAAACTGTTTTTT.

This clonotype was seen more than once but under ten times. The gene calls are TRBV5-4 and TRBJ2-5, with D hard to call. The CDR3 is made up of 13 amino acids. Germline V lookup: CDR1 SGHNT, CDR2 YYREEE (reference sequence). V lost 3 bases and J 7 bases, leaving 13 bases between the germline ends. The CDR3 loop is CASSSDAPGTQYF. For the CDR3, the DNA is TGTGCCAGCAGCTCCGATGCTCCAGGGACCCAGTACTTC.

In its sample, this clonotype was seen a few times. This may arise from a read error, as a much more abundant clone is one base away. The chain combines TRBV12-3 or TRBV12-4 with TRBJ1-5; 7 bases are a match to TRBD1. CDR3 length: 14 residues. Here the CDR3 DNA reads TGTGCCAGCAGTGACAGGGTCCTCAATCAGCCCCACCATTTT. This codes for CASSDRVLNQPHHF.

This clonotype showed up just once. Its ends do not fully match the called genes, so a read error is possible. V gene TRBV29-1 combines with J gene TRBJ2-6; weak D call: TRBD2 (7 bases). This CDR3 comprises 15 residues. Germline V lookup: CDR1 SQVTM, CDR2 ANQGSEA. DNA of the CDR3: TGCAGCGTTGCCTCACGGGGGGCTGGGGGCAACGTCCTGACTTTC. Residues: CSVASRGAGGNVLTF.

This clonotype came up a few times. The CDR3 protein is CASSIWTGGQETQYF. The CDR3 DNA is TGTGCCAGTAGTATATGGACAGGGGGACAAGAGACCCAGTACTTC. This chain links TRBV19 with TRBJ2-5, with 10 bases lining up with TRBD1. The germline V gene has CDR1 LNHDA and CDR2 SQIVND (reference sequence). The CDR3 extends over 15 amino acids. Unmatched junction bases numbered 2, after V lost 2 bases and J lost 2 bases.

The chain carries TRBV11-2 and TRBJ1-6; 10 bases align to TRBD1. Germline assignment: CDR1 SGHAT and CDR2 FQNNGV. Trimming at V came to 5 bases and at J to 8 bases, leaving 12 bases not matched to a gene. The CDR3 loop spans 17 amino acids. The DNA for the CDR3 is TGTGCCAGCAGCCCGCGGGGGGGACAGGGGCACCATTCACCCCTCCACTTT. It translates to CASSPRGGQGHHSPLHF. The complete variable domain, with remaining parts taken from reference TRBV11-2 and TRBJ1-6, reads EAGVAQSPRYKIIEKRQSVAFWCNPISGHATLYWYQQILGQGPKLLIQFQNNGVVDDSQLPKDRFSAERLKGVDSTLKIQPAKLEDSAVYLCASSPRGGQGHHSPLHFGNGTRLTVT.

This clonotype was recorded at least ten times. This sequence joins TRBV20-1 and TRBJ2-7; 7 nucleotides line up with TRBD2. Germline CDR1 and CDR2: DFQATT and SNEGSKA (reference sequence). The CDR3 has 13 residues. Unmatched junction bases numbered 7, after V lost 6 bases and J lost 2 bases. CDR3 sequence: CSAGTTETYEQYF. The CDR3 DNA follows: TGCAGTGCCGGGACTACCGAGACCTACGAGCAGTACTTC.

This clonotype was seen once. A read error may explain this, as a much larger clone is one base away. The CDR3 sequence is CAKSWTVPYEQYF. The CDR3 DNA reads as TGTGCCAAAAGTTGGACAGTTCCCTACGAGCAGTACTTC. This chain links TRBV7-9 with TRBJ2-7, with D perhaps TRBD1 (6 bases). Germline values: CDR1 SEHNR, CDR2 FQNEAQ (reference sequence). Trimming shortened V by 10 bases and J by 2 bases, and 15 bases separated the two germline ends. This CDR3 has 13 amino acids.

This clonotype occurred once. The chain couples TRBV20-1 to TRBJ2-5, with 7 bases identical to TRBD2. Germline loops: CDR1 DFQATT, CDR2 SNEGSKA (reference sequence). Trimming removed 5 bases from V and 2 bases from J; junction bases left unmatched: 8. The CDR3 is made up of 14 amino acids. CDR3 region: CSAFKPSGQETQYF. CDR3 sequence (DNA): TGCAGTGCTTTTAAACCTAGCGGTCAAGAGACCCAGTACTTC.

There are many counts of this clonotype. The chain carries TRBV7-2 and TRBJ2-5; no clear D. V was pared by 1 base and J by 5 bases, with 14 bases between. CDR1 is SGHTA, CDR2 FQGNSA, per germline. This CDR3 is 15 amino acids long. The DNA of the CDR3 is TGTGCCAGCAGCTTAGATGGCAGAACCATGGAGACCCAGTACTTC. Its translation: CASSLDGRTMETQYF.

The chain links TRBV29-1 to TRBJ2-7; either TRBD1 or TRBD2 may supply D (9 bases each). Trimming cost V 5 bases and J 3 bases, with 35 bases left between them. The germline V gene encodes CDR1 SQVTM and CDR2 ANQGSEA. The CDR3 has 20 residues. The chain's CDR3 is CSVITGTGLSSGSRLYEQYF. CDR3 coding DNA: TGCAGCGTTATTACCGGGACAGGGCTCAGTAGCGGGAGCCGCCTCTACGAGCAGTACTTC.

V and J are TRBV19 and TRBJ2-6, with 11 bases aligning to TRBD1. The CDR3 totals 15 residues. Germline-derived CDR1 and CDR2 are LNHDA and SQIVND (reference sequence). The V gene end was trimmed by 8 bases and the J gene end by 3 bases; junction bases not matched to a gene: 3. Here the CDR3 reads CASRTGGRGANVLTF. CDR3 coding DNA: TGTGCCAGTCGGACAGGGGGCCGTGGGGCCAACGTCCTGACTTTC.

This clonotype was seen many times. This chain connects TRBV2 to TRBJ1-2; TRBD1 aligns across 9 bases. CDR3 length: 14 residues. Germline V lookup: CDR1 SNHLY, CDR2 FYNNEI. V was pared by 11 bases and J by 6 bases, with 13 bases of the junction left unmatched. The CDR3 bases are TGTGCCGGGGGGCCCGAACAGGGGGCAGATGGCTACACCTTC. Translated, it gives CAGGPEQGADGYTF.

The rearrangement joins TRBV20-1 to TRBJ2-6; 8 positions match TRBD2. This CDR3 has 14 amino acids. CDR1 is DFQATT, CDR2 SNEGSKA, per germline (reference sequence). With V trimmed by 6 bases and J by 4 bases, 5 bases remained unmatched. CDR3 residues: CSAQRGTGANVLTF. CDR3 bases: TGCAGTGCCCAGCGGGGGACAGGGGCCAACGTCCTGACTTTC.

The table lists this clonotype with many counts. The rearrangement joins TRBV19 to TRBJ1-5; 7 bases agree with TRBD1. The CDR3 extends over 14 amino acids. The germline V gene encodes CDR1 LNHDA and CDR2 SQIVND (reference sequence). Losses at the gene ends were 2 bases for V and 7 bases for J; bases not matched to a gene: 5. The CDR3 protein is CASSIMTGTQPQHF. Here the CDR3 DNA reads TGTGCCAGTAGTATAATGACAGGGACACAGCCCCAGCATTTT.

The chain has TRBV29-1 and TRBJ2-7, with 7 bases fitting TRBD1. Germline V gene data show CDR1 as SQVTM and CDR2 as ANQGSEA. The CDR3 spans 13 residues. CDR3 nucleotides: TGCAGAGGGGGCGTCTCGGACCCTGGCCAGCAGTACTTC. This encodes CRGGVSDPGQQYF.

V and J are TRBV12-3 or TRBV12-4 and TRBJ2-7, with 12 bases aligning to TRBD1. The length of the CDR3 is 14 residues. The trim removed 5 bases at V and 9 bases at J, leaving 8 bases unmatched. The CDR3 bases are TGTGCCAGCAGTCTTGGGACAGGGGGCGGAGGGCAGTACTTC. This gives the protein CASSLGTGGGGQYF.

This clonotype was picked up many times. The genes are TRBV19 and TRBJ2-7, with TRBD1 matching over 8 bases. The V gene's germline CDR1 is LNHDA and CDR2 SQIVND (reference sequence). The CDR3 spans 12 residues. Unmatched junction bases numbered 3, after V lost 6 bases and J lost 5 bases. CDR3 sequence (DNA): TGTGCCAGTAGCGAGGACAGGGACGAGCAGTACTTC. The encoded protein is CASSEDRDEQYF.

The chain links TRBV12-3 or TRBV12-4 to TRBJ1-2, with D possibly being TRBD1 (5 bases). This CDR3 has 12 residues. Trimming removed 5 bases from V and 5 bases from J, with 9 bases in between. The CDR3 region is CASSRDPYGYTF. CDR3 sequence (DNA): TGTGCCAGCAGTAGGGACCCGTATGGCTACACCTTC.